This note documents a single TCR beta chain sequence. What it binds is unknown. This sample was included in a study of T-cell reconstitution after alpha-beta-depleted transplantation in children. Findings and caveats of the study: Several hundred rapidly expanded clones from non-depleted graft cells reportedly supplied alpha-beta T cells about two months post-transplant.

Germline V gene sequence: CDR1 SGDLS, CDR2 YYNGEE. This CDR3 has 15 residues. Trimming removed 0 bases at V and 3 bases at J, with 10 bases between. Unique molecular identifiers were incorporated during preparation of the TCRbeta library. Using its own MiXCR run on the PCR reads, TCRdb lists one record per CDR3 protein. Of about 870,000 distinct CDR3 sequences listed, approximately 15% are singletons. This receptor was taken from a male patient between 5 and 17 years old who had a stem cell transplant for acute lymphoblastic leukemia, so the T cells may come from the graft donor. Sequences were derived from PBMCs, mostly from graft donor cells, sampled 360 days after TCRalphabeta/CD19-depleted stem cell transplant. The gene calls are TRBV9 and TRBJ2-1; no reliable D call. CDR3 residues: CASSVGLPNYNEQFF. The CDR3 coding sequence is TGTGCCAGCAGCGTAGGACTGCCTAACTACAATGAGCAGTTCTTC.